The TCR beta chain under discussion was sequenced for a study of blood T cell repertoires in COVID-19. On the study more broadly: From the United States, Italy and Spain came samples of acute and convalescent COVID-19. T cells, B-cell-depleted T cells, or PBMCs provided the cDNA or gDNA that served as material.

Germline CDR1 is SGDLS and CDR2 is YYNGEE. This CDR3 has 14 residues. The ends were cut back, 0 bases at V and 7 bases at J, with 10 bases in the middle. In the study's own analysis: It was from reference gene primer amplification that nucleated cell counts were estimated. TCRdb's table, derived via immunoSEQ multiplex PCR, lists solely in-frame clones and lacks some. V, J and clone size were drawn from that table, and D and trimming were deduced from the DNA. The profile shows 250,000 to 300,000 clones, roughly 87% of them singletons. Sequenced input: peripheral blood. This receptor was identified in a woman between 45 and 60 years old who had recovered from COVID-19. The V gene is TRBV9, the J gene TRBJ1-4; unclear D gene. The CDR3 loop reads CASSVEGGSEKLFF. Here the CDR3 DNA reads TGTGCCAGCAGCGTAGAGGGAGGCAGTGAAAAACTGTTTTTT.